The T cell receptor (beta chain) under discussion was sequenced for a study of a mutant IDH1 vaccine in newly diagnosed glioma. Overall study context: Treated patients comprised 62.5% males and roughly 40% females, mean age roughly 44 years. Receipt of radiotherapy, temozolomide, or both preceded the study, and most received both. General study results and limits: Most patients, 93.3%, showed vaccine-induced immune responses.

Time point given: baseline, week 1 (first vaccination visit). The treatment denotes: pre-vaccination baseline after standard-of-care therapy. Each donor presented with a new WHO grade 3 or 4 astrocytoma that tested IDH1-mutant and showed ATRX loss. Deletions cut 0 bases from V and 3 bases from J, with 11 bases between. Germline values: CDR1 MNHEY, CDR2 SVGAGI. CDR3 size: 15 residues. This clone was seen once. Its antigen is not identified. The data were produced by immunoSEQ multiplex PCR, yet TCRdb's version contains in-frame clones alone and is incomplete. The sample comprises about 54,000 clones, 65% to 85% of which are singletons, and under 20% rests with the top ten.

The input for sequencing was PBMCs, taken from a glioma patient treated with radiotherapy, temozolomide or both. The chain employs TRBV6-5 and TRBJ1-1; D possibly corresponds to TRBD1 (6 bases). The TCR sequence derives from a man between 18 and 35 years old with glioma. The CDR3 nucleotides are TGTGCCAGCAGTTACTCTCGGGGGCTCGACACTGAAGCTTTCTTT. Translating it yields CASSYSRGLDTEAFF.